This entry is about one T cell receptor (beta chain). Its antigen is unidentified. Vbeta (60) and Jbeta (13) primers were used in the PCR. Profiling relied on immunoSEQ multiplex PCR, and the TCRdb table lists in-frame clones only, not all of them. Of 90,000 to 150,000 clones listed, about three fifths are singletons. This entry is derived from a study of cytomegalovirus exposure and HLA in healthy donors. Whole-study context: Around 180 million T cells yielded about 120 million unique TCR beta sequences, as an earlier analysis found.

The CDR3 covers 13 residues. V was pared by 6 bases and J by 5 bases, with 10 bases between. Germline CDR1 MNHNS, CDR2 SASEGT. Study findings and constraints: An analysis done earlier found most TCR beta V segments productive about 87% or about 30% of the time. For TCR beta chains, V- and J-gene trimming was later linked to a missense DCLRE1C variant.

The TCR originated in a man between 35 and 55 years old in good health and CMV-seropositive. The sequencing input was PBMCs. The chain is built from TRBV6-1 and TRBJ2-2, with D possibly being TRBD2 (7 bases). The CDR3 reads CASRRGGTGELFF. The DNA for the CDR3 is TGTGCCAGCAGGAGGGGGGGAACCGGGGAGCTGTTTTTT.